These T cell receptor beta chains were read from a single sample in a study of beta chain features in type 1 diabetes. Libraries were prepared by immunoSEQ multiplex PCR; TCRdb keeps only in-frame clonotypes and omits some of them. The sample records hundreds of thousands of clones, about an eighth being singletons. Specimen: naive CD4+ T cells from blood. All receptors derive from a man in his late teens or twenties with type 1 diabetes. CDR3s include the opening cysteine and the closing phenylalanine or tryptophan. The order of the fields is J gene, D gene, clone size, V gene, CDR3 DNA, CDR3 protein. The D gene is left open where the match is weak. Expanded clones are given a class, and other clones once, few, many or no size at all.

TRBJ1-5,.,.,TRBV30,TGTGCCTGGAGTGTTTTGGGGGGCAATCAGCCCCAGCATTTT,CAWSVLGGNQPQHF
TRBJ1-6,.,.,TRBV25-1,TGTGCCAGCAGTGATCCCCTCGGGGGGGGCGCGGGTAAACCCCTCCACTTT,CASSDPLGGGAGKPLHF
TRBJ2-5,.,once,TRBV7-9,TGTGCCAGCAGCTTATCCGGGCCTGAGGCCCAGTACTTC,CASSLSGPEAQYF
TRBJ2-7,.,once,TRBV5-6,TGTGCCAGCAGCTCTTCCCAACGGGGGAGCTTCTACGAGCAGTACTTC,CASSSSQRGSFYEQYF
TRBJ2-5,TRBD1,.,TRBV5-1,TGCGCCAGCAGCGGCGGACAGGCTGAGACCCAGTACTTC,CASSGGQAETQYF
TRBJ1-5,.,few,TRBV4-1,TGCGCCAGCAGCCAAGCGGGCCAGCCCCAGCATTTT,CASSQAGQPQHF
TRBJ2-1,TRBD2,few,TRBV28,TGTGCCAGCAGTTTAATAACTAGCGGGATCAATGAGCAGTTCTTC,CASSLITSGINEQFF
TRBJ1-1,TRBD1,few,TRBV13,TGTGCCAGCAGCTCCGGGACAGGGGCCAGGAACACTGAAGCTTTCTTT,CASSSGTGARNTEAFF
TRBJ2-3,.,.,TRBV11-2,TGTGCCAGCAGCCTTAGTTTGCCCGATACGCAGTATTTT,CASSLSLPDTQYF
TRBJ2-1,.,few,TRBV29-1,TGCAGCGACCTTCGAGGGGGAGGAAGGGCCAATGAGCAGTTCTTC,CSDLRGGGRANEQFF
TRBJ2-3,.,few,TRBV27,TGTGCCAGCAGTTTAGGTTCACCTGTAGATACGCAGTATTTT,CASSLGSPVDTQYF
TRBJ1-5,TRBD1,.,TRBV5-6,TGTGCCAGCAGCCTGTGGGACAGGGGGCTTGGCAATCAGCCCCAGCATTTT,CASSLWDRGLGNQPQHF
TRBJ2-2,.,few,TRBV29-1,TGCAGCGTTGATGTCCTGAACACCGGGGAGCTGTTTTTT,CSVDVLNTGELFF
TRBJ2-3,TRBD1,.,TRBV27,TGTGCCAGCTTGGATTACAGGGGGCACGCAGATACGCAGTATTTT,CASLDYRGHADTQYF
TRBJ2-3,TRBD1,.,TRBV29-1,TGCAGCGTGCATCGGACAGGGAGCACAGATACGCAGTATTTT,CSVHRTGSTDTQYF
TRBJ2-3,.,.,TRBV2,TGTGCCAGCAGCCCCAGACCGGGCACAGATACGCAGTATTTT,CASSPRPGTDTQYF
TRBJ2-1,TRBD1,few,TRBV7-2,TGTGCCAGCAGCTTCGACAGGGTCTACAATGAGCAGTTCTTC,CASSFDRVYNEQFF
TRBJ2-3,TRBD2,few,TRBV6-5,TGTGCCAGCAGTTACCTAGCGGGAACGGCTAATACGCAGTATTTT,CASSYLAGTANTQYF
TRBJ2-5,TRBD2,few,TRBV5-6,TGTGCCAGCAGCCCTCCTCCGGGACTAGCCCCTGGAGAGACCCAGTACTTC,CASSPPPGLAPGETQYF